Presented here are 27 T cell receptor beta chains from one specimen sequenced in a study of patients and donors after allogeneic stem cell transplantation. TCRdb redid the calling of the RT-PCR reads with MiXCR, one entry per CDR3 protein. The sample comprises 800,000 to 1,000,000 distinct CDR3 sequences, approximately 19% of which are singletons, and 5.5% to 6.5% rests with the top ten. Sample: blood, either unsorted or a sorted T cell fraction (not recorded which). These receptors all come from a human donor who was either an allogeneic HSCT recipient or a stem cell or donor lymphocyte infusion donor (not recorded which). It is not recorded whose cells these are; they may come from a transplant donor.

The chain is built from TRBV24-1 and TRBJ2-2; a possible D gene is TRBD1 (6 bases). From germline, CDR1 is KGHDR and CDR2 SFDVKD. V gave up 3 bases and J gave up 0 bases, with 10 bases separating them. The CDR3 consists of 16 residues. Here the CDR3 DNA reads TGTGCCACCAGTGATCGGGACACCTCGAACACCGGGGAGCTGTTTTTT. Translated, it gives CATSDRDTSNTGELFF.

This clonotype was observed a few times. The chain employs TRBV29-1 and TRBJ2-7, with unresolved D. Looked up from germline, CDR1 is SQVTM and CDR2 is ANQGSEA. V was clipped by 3 bases and J by 0 bases, with 9 bases between them. CDR3 length: 13 amino acids. The CDR3 reads CSVEQEPSYEQYF. As DNA, the CDR3 is TGCAGCGTTGAGCAGGAACCCTCCTACGAGCAGTACTTC.

There are a few counts of this clonotype. The rearrangement links TRBV20-1 to TRBJ1-5, with D unclear. Germline CDR1 reads DFQATT; CDR2 reads SNEGSKA (reference sequence). With 2 bases removed from V and 4 bases from J, the gap between germline ends came to 6 bases. CDR3 length: 12 residues. The CDR3 nucleotides are TGCAGTGCTAGACCAGATAATCAGCCCCAGCATTTT. Translating gives CSARPDNQPQHF.

The chain joins TRBV25-1 to TRBJ1-1; TRBD1 matches at 7 bases. With 6 bases clipped from V and 3 bases from J, the junction kept 4 bases outside the gene matches. Germline V gene sequence: CDR1 MGHDK, CDR2 SYGVNS. The CDR3 length is 13 residues. DNA of the CDR3: TGTGCCAGCAGATTCGACAGGGACACTGAAGCTTTCTTT. Protein sequence: CASRFDRDTEAFF.

This clonotype was seen a few times. V is TRBV4-1 and J is TRBJ2-7; TRBD1 is a possible D gene (6 bases). The CDR3 sequence is 15 residues long. Germline-derived CDR1 and CDR2 are MGHRA and YSYEKL. The ends were cut back, 0 bases at V and 0 bases at J, with 9 bases in the middle. The CDR3 DNA follows: TGCGCCAGCAGCCAAGAAGGACAGAGCTCCTACGAGCAGTACTTC. Its protein is CASSQEGQSSYEQYF.

The chain uses TRBV4-2 and TRBJ1-1; no firm D call. This CDR3 is built from 14 residues. CDR1 is LGHNA and CDR2 is YNFKEQ in the germline V gene. Trimming removed 0 bases from V and 3 bases from J, with 8 bases in between. The CDR3 DNA follows: TGTGCCAGCAGCCAAGATACAAGGGACACTGAAGCTTTCTTT. Translation: CASSQDTRDTEAFF.

The chain recombines TRBV11-2 with TRBJ2-1, with 7 bases identical to TRBD1. The CDR3 runs 18 residues. The V and J ends lost 5 bases and 9 bases, in that order; junction bases with no gene match: 22. Germline V gene lookup returns CDR1 SGHAT and CDR2 FQNNGV. The CDR3: CASSHKMETGQDGTEQFF. As DNA, the CDR3 is TGTGCCAGCAGCCACAAAATGGAGACCGGACAGGATGGGACTGAGCAGTTCTTC.

This clonotype has ten or more counts. V and J are TRBV4-1 and TRBJ2-1; D unclear. V lost 0 bases and J 0 bases, leaving 9 bases between the germline ends. This CDR3 has 16 amino acids. Germline assignment: CDR1 MGHRA and CDR2 YSYEKL. The CDR3 DNA follows: TGCGCCAGCAGCCAAGATCCCGTTCCCTCCTACAATGAGCAGTTCTTC. It yields the protein CASSQDPVPSYNEQFF.

This rearrangement joins TRBV24-1 to TRBJ2-2, with D maybe TRBD2 (6 bases). V was clipped by 3 bases and J by 2 bases, with 12 bases between them. Germline V gene data show CDR1 as KGHDR and CDR2 as SFDVKD. The CDR3 is 16 residues long. CDR3 bases: TGTGCCACCAGTGATATACCGGGACTCAACACCGGGGAGCTGTTTTTT. Encoded protein: CATSDIPGLNTGELFF.

This clonotype occurred many times. The chain joins TRBV12-3 or TRBV12-4 to TRBJ1-2; weak D call: TRBD1 (6 bases). Trimming cost V 6 bases and J 6 bases, with 20 bases left between them. This CDR3 contains 15 residues. The CDR3 is CASRNPQGPGDGYTF. The DNA for the CDR3 is TGTGCCAGCAGAAACCCACAGGGCCCGGGCGATGGCTACACCTTC.

This chain connects TRBV3-1 to TRBJ2-7; 7 bases fit TRBD1. CDR1 and CDR2 from the germline V gene are LGHDT and YNNKEL (reference sequence). J lost 4 bases, V lost 1 base, and 10 bases had no gene match. This CDR3 spans 16 amino acids. CDR3 in DNA: TGTGCCAGCAGCCAAGTAACGGACAGGAGCCTTTACGAGCAGTACTTC. It specifies CASSQVTDRSLYEQYF.

This clonotype was seen ten or more times. The CDR3 region has the DNA TGTGCCATCAGCCCGGACAGAAACTATGGCTACACCTTC. Translated, it gives CAISPDRNYGYTF. The genes are TRBV10-3 and TRBJ1-2, with TRBD1 as a possible D gene (6 bases). V lost 6 bases, J lost 2 bases, and 10 bases lay in between. Germline CDR1 ENHRY, CDR2 SYGVKD. This CDR3 is built from 13 residues.

This clonotype appeared a few times. The chain links TRBV12-3 or TRBV12-4 to TRBJ2-7; TRBD1 aligns across 7 bases. J lost 0 bases, V lost 6 bases, and 14 bases had no gene match. This CDR3 is built from 17 residues. CDR3: CASSLRGGGQRSYEQYF. CDR3 coding DNA: TGTGCCAGCAGCCTCCGAGGGGGCGGCCAACGCTCCTACGAGCAGTACTTC.

The gene calls are TRBV4-3 and TRBJ1-2, with D perhaps TRBD1 (6 bases). The germline V gene has CDR1 LGHNA and CDR2 YSLEER. V lost 0 bases and J lost 8, with 13 bases in between. The CDR3 is made up of 14 amino acids. Written as DNA, the CDR3 is TGCGCCAGCAGCCAAGATCACAGGGTAGTAGGCTACACCTTC. Encoded protein: CASSQDHRVVGYTF.

The chain's CDR3 is CAISESTAGVGYTF. CDR3 nucleotide sequence: TGTGCCATCAGTGAGTCGACGGCAGGAGTTGGCTACACCTTC. The chain is built from TRBV10-3 and TRBJ1-2; D not resolved. Germline CDR1 is ENHRY and CDR2 is SYGVKD. The CDR3 has 14 residues. V lost 0 bases to trimming and J lost 7 bases, with 12 bases between them.

J is TRBJ1-4 and V is TRBV4-3, with 7 bases identical to TRBD1. The CDR3 consists of 15 residues. Germline V gene data show CDR1 as LGHNA and CDR2 as YSLEER. V was clipped by 4 bases and J by 6 bases; unmatched bases: 8. The CDR3 DNA reads TGCGCCAGCAGCCGCTACAGGGGCTCTGATGAAAAACTGTTTTTT. Protein sequence: CASSRYRGSDEKLFF.

At least ten counts were recorded for this clonotype. The chain combines TRBV12-3 or TRBV12-4 with TRBJ2-7; 7 bases are shared with TRBD1. The CDR3 is 15 residues long. J lost 1 base, V lost 6 bases, and 9 bases had no gene match. The DNA of the CDR3 is TGTGCCAGCAGCGGGGACAGAGATCCGTCCTACGAGCAGTACTTC. Its translation: CASSGDRDPSYEQYF.

Only a few counts were recorded for this clonotype. The gene calls are TRBV24-1 and TRBJ2-3; D perhaps matches TRBD1 (5 bases). The CDR3 loop spans 16 amino acids. Germline values: CDR1 KGHDR, CDR2 SFDVKD. The V gene lost 3 bases and the J gene lost 0 bases, with 12 bases spanning the gap. The CDR3 sequence: CATSDPTGPSTDTQYF. The DNA of the CDR3 is TGTGCCACCAGTGATCCCACAGGTCCTAGCACAGATACGCAGTATTTT.

This clonotype has just a few counts. J is TRBJ1-2 and V is TRBV7-9; the match to TRBD1 covers 7 bases. Losses at the gene ends were 5 bases for V and 7 bases for J; bases not matched to a gene: 7. Germline CDR1 SEHNR, CDR2 FQNEAQ (reference sequence). The CDR3 is made up of 13 amino acids. DNA of the CDR3: TGTGCCAGCAGCCAGACAGGGAGTAGTGGCTACACCTTC. Encoded protein: CASSQTGSSGYTF.

There are many counts of this clonotype. CDR3 loop: CASSLEGQGNNEQFF. The CDR3 coding sequence is TGTGCCAGCAGCTTGGAAGGACAGGGGAACAATGAGCAGTTCTTC. The genes are TRBV5-6 and TRBJ2-1; 9 nucleotides agree with TRBD1. Germline loops: CDR1 SGHDT, CDR2 YYEEEE. This CDR3 is 15 amino acids long. V gave up 0 bases and J gave up 5 bases; unmatched junction bases: 3.

J is TRBJ2-2 and V is TRBV6-2 or TRBV6-3; D call uncertain. The CDR3 is made up of 15 amino acids. V lost 2 bases and J 1 base, leaving 8 bases between the germline ends. CDR1 and CDR2 from the germline V gene are MNHEY and SVGEGT. DNA for the CDR3: TGTGCCAGCAGTTACGACTGGGAGAACACCGGGGAGCTGTTTTTT. Its translation is CASSYDWENTGELFF.

This clonotype has more than one count but fewer than ten. The chain joins TRBV12-3 or TRBV12-4 to TRBJ1-2; D may be TRBD1 (5 bases). The CDR3 extends over 14 amino acids. Trimming stripped 6 bases from V and 8 bases from J, with 19 bases between. CDR3 nucleotide sequence: TGTGCCAGCAGCCCCAAGTGGGGGTCTGGGGGCTACACCTTC. Its protein is CASSPKWGSGGYTF.

The table lists this clonotype with many counts. The genes are TRBV12-3 or TRBV12-4 and TRBJ1-3, with no clear D. Trimming took off 0 bases at V and 2 bases at J, with 2 bases between the two ends. The CDR3 is 13 amino acids. CDR3 coding DNA: TGTGCCAGCAGTTTAGCGGCTGGAAACACCATATATTTT. Protein sequence: CASSLAAGNTIYF.

This chain uses TRBV11-2 with TRBJ1-6; D perhaps matches TRBD1 (6 bases). Trimming took 5 bases from V and 0 from J, leaving 20 bases between them. The CDR3 loop spans 19 amino acids. The germline gives CDR1 SGHAT, CDR2 FQNNGV. Written as DNA, the CDR3 is TGTGCCAGCAGCCCGGTATCTCGAGGGGGATACTCCTATAATTCACCCCTCCACTTT. Its translation: CASSPVSRGGYSYNSPLHF.

Only a few counts were recorded for this clonotype. The chain employs TRBV29-1 and TRBJ2-7; 7 bases are a match to TRBD1. The V gene end was trimmed by 2 bases and the J gene end by 9 bases; junction bases not matched to a gene: 10. CDR3 size: 13 residues. CDR1 is SQVTM and CDR2 is ANQGSEA in the germline V gene. The DNA of the CDR3 is TGCAGCGTTGAAAGGGACAGAGGATCCGGGCAGTACTTC. It yields the protein CSVERDRGSGQYF.

The chain joins TRBV7-9 to TRBJ2-2; D possibly corresponds to TRBD1 (6 bases). The CDR3 runs to 14 residues. Trimming took off 4 bases at V and 7 bases at J, with 13 bases between the two ends. CDR1 SEHNR and CDR2 FQNEAQ come from the germline V gene (reference sequence). DNA for the CDR3: TGTGCCAGCAGCTCCGCAGGGGTTGTCGGGGAGCTGTTTTTT. It encodes CASSSAGVVGELFF.

This clonotype occurred a few times. The J gene is TRBJ2-3, the V gene TRBV27, with D maybe TRBD2 (6 bases). The V and J ends lost 11 bases and 2 bases respectively, with 17 bases between them. Germline CDR1 and CDR2: MNHEY and SMNVEV (reference sequence). The CDR3 is 14 residues long. CDR3 bases: TGTGCCGTAAGGAGGGCGGGATTCACAGATACGCAGTATTTT. Translating gives CAVRRAGFTDTQYF.